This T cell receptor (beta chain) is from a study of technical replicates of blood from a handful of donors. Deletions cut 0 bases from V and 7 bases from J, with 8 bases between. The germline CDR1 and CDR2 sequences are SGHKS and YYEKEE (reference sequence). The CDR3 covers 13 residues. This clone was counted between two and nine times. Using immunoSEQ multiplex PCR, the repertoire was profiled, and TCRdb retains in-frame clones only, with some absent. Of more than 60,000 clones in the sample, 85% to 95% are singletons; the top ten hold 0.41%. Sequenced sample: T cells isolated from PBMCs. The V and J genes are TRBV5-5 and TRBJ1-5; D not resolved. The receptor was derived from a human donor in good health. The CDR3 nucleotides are TGTGCCAGCAGCTTGGGGGCCCTCCAGCCCCAGCATTTT. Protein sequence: CASSLGALQPQHF.